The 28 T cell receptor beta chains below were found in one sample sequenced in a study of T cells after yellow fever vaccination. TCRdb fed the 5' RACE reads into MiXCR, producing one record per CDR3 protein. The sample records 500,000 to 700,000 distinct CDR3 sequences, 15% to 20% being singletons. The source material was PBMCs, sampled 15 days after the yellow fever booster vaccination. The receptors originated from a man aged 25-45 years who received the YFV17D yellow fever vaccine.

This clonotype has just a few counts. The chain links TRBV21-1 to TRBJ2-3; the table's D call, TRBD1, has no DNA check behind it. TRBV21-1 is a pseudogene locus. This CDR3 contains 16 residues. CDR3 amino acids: CASSNRTETSTDTQYF. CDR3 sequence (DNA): TGTGCCAGCAGCAACCGGACAGAAACTAGCACAGATACGCAGTATTTT.

CDR3 DNA: TGTGCCATCAGCCCCCAAGGGACAGGAAGGGACACTGAAGCTTTCTTT. It yields the protein CAISPQGTGRDTEAFF. The gene calls are TRBV10-3 and TRBJ1-1, with TRBD1 matching over 8 bases. This CDR3 region has 16 residues. Per the germline V gene, CDR1 is ENHRY and CDR2 is SYGVKD. The V segment lost 6 bases and the J segment 3 bases; nucleotides outside the gene matches: 12.

In nucleotides, the CDR3 is TGTGCCAGCAGCCCAAGTTTGGACAGGGCTGAAGCTTTCTTT. This encodes CASSPSLDRAEAFF. The gene calls are TRBV7-8 and TRBJ1-1; 8 nucleotides line up with TRBD1. The CDR3 sequence is 14 residues long. The V and J ends lost 5 bases and 6 bases, in that order; junction bases with no gene match: 8. Germline V gene data show CDR1 as SGHVS and CDR2 as FQNEAQ.

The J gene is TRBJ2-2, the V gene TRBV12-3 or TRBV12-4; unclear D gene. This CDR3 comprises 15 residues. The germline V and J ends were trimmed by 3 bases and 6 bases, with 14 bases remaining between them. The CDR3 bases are TGTGCCAGCAGTTTGCGGCAGATGGGCCCCGGGGAGCTGTTTTTT. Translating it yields CASSLRQMGPGELFF.

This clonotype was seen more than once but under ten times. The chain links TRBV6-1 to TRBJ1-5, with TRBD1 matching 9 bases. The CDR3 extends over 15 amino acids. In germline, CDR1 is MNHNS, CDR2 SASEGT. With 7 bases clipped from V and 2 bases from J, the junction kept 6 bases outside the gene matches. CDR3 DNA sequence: TGTGCCAGCAAACAACAGGGGGCGGGCAATCAGCCCCAGCATTTT. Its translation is CASKQQGAGNQPQHF.

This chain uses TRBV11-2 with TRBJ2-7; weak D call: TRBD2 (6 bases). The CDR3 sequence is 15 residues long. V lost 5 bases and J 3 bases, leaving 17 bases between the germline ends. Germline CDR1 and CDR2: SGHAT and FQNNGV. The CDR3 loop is CASSPVREKDYEQYF. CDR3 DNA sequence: TGTGCCAGCAGCCCCGTTCGGGAGAAAGACTACGAGCAGTACTTC.

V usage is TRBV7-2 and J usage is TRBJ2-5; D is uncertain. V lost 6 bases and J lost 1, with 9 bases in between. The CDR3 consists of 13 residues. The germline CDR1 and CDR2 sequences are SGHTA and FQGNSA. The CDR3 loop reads CASSFTSQETQYF. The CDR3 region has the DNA TGTGCCAGCAGTTTTACCAGCCAAGAGACCCAGTACTTC.

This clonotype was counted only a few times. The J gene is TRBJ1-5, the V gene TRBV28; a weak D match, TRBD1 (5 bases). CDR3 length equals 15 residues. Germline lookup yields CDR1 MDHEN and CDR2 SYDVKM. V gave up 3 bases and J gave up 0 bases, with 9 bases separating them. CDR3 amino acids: CASSFSGYSNQPQHF. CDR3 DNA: TGTGCCAGCAGTTTTTCAGGGTATAGCAATCAGCCCCAGCATTTT.

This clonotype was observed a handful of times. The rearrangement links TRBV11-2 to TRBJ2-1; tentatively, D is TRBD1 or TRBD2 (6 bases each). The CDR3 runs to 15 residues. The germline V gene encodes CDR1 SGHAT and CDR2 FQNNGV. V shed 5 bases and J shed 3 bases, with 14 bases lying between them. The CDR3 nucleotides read TGTGCCAGCAGCCGACGACTAGGGGGCTACAATGAGCAGTTCTTC. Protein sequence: CASSRRLGGYNEQFF.

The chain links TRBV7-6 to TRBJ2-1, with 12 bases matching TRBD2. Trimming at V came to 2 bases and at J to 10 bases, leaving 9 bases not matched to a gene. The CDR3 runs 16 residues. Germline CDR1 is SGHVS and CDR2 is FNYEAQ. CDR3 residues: CASSLWLAGGQREQFF. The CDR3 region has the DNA TGTGCCAGCAGCTTATGGCTAGCGGGAGGGCAGCGGGAGCAGTTCTTC.

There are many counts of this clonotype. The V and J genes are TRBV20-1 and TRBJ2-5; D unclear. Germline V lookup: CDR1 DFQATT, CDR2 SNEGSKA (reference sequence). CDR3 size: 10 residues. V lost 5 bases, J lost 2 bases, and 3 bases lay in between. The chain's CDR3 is CSARQETQYF. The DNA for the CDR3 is TGCAGTGCTCGACAAGAGACCCAGTACTTC.

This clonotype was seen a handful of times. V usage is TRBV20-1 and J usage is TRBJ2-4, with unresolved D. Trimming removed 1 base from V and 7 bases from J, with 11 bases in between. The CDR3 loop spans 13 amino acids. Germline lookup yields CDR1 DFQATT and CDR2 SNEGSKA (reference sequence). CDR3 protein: CSARVPDKNIQYF. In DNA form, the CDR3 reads TGCAGTGCTAGAGTCCCCGACAAGAACATTCAGTACTTC.

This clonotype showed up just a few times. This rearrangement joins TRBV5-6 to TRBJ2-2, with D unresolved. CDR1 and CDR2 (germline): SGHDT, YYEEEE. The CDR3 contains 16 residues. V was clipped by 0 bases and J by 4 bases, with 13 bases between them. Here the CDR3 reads CASSLAKVGVTGELFF. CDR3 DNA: TGTGCCAGCAGCTTGGCCAAAGTGGGCGTCACCGGGGAGCTGTTTTTT.

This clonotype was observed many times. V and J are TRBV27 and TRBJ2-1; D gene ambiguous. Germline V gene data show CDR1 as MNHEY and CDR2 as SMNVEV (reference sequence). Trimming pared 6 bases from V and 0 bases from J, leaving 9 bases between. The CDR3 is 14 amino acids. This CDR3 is CASSPQSSYNEQFF. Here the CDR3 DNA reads TGTGCCAGCAGCCCCCAGAGCTCCTACAATGAGCAGTTCTTC.

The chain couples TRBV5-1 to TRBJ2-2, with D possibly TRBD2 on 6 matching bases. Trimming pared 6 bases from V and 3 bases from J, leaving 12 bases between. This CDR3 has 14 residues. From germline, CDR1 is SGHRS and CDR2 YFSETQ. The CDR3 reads CASTPGDHTGELFF. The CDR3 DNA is TGCGCCAGCACACCGGGAGACCACACCGGGGAGCTGTTTTTT.

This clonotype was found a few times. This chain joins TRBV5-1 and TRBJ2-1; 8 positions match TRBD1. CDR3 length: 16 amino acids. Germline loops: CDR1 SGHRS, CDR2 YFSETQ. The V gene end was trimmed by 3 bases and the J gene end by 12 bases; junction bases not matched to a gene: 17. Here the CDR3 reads CASSSGTGSSLEVQFF. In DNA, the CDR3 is TGCGCCAGCAGCTCGGGGACAGGCTCGAGTCTAGAAGTGCAGTTCTTC.

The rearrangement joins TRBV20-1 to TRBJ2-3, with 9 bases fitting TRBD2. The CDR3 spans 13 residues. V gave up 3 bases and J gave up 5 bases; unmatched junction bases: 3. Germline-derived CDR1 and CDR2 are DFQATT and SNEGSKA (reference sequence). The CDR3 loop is CSASLAGLDTQYF. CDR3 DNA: TGCAGTGCTAGCCTAGCGGGATTAGATACGCAGTATTTT.

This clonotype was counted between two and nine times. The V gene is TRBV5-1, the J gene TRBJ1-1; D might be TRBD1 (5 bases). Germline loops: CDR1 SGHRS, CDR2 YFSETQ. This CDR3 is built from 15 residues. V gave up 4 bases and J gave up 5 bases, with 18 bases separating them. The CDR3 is CASSPLGGKGTEAFF. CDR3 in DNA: TGCGCCAGCAGCCCCCTCGGGGGGAAGGGGACTGAAGCTTTCTTT. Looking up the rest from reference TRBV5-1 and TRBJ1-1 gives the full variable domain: KAGVTQTPRYLIKTRGQQVTLSCSPISGHRSVSWYQQTPGQGLQFLFEYFSETQRNKGNFPGRFSGRQFSNSRSEMNVSTLELGDSALYLCASSPLGGKGTEAFFGQGTRLTVV.

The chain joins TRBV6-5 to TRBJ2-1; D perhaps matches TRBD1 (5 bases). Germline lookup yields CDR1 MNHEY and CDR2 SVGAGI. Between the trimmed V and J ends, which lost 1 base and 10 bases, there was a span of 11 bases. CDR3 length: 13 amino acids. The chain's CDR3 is CASSYLGDGEQFF. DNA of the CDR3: TGTGCCAGCAGTTACTTAGGGGATGGGGAGCAGTTCTTC.

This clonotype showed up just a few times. The DNA for the CDR3 is TGTGCCAGCAGCCAAGTCTACAGCATGAAGGCTCGGGGCTACACCTTC. Protein: CASSQVYSMKARGYTF. The chain carries TRBV4-2 and TRBJ1-2; no clear D gene. Germline CDR1 LGHNA, CDR2 YNFKEQ. V was trimmed by 1 base and J by 8 bases, leaving 20 bases between them. This CDR3 spans 16 amino acids.

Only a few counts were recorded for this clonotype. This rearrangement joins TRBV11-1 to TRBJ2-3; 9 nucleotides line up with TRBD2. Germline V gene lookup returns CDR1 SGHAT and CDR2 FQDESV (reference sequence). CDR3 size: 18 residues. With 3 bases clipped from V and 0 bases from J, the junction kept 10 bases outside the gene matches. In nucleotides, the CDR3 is TGTGCCAGCAGCTTCGTGTCCCTAGCGGGAACTAGCACAGATACGCAGTATTTT. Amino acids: CASSFVSLAGTSTDTQYF. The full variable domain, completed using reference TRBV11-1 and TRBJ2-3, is EAEVAQSPRYKITEKSQAVAFWCDPISGHATLYWYRQILGQGPELLVQFQDESVVDDSQLPKDRFSAERLKGVDSTLKIQPAELGDSAMYLCASSFVSLAGTSTDTQYFGPGTRLTVL.

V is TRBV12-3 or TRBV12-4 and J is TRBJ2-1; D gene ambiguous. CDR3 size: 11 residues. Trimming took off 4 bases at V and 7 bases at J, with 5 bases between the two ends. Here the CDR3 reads CASSSPNEQFF. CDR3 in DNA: TGTGCCAGCAGTTCCCCAAATGAGCAGTTCTTC.

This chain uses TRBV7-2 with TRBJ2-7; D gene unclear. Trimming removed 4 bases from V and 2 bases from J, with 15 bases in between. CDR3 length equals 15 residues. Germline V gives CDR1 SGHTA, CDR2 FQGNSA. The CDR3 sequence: CASSSLERRPYEQYF. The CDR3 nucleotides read TGTGCCAGCAGCTCTCTAGAACGTCGTCCCTACGAGCAGTACTTC.

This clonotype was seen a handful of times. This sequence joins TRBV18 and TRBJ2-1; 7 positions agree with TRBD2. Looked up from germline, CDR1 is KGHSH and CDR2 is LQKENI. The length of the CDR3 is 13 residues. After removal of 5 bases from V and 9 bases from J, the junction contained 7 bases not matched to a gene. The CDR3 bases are TGTGCCAGCTCAGTCGGACTAGTGGGTGAGCAGTTCTTC. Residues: CASSVGLVGEQFF.

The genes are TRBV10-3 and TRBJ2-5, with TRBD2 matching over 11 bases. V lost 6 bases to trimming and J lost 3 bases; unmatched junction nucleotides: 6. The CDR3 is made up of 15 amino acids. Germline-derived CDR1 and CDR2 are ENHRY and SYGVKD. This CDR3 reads CAIREIAGGKETQYF. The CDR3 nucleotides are TGTGCCATCAGGGAAATAGCGGGAGGGAAAGAGACCCAGTACTTC.

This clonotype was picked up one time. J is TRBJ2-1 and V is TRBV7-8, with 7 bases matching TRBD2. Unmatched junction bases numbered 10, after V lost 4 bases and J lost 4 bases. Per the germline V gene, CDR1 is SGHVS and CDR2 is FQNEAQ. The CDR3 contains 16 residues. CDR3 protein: CASSSTWREKYNEQFF. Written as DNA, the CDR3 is TGTGCCAGCAGCTCGACTTGGCGGGAGAAGTACAATGAGCAGTTCTTC.

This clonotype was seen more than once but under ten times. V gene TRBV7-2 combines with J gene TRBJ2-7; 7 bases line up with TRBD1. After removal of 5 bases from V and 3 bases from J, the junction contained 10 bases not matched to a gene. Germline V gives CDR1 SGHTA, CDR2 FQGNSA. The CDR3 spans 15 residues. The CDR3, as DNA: TGTGCCAGCAGCAGTGATCCGGGACAGATCTACGAGCAGTACTTC. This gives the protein CASSSDPGQIYEQYF.

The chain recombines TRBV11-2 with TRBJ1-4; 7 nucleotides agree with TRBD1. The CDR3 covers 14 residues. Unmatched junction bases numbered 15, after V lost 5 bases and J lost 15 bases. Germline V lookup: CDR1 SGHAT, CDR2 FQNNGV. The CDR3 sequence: CASSPSDLTGRLFF. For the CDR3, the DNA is TGTGCCAGCAGCCCATCGGATCTGACAGGGAGGTTGTTTTTT.